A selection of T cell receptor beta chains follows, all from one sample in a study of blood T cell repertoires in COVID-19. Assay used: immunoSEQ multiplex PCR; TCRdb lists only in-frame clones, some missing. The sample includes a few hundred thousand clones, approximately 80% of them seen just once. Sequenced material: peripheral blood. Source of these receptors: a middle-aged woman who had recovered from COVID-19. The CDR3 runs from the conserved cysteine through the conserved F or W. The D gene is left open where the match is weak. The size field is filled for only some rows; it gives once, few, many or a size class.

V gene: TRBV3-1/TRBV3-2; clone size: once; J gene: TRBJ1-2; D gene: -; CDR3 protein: CASSQDGAVHGYTF; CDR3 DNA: TGTGCCAGCAGCCAAGATGGAGCGGTTCATGGCTACACCTTC
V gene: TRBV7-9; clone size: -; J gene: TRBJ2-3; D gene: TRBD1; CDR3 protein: CASSFRQGVDTQYF; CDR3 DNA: TGTGCCAGCAGCTTCCGACAGGGAGTAGATACGCAGTATTTT
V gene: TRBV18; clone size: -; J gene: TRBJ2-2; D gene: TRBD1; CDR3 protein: CASSPNPQGSTGELFF; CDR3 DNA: TGTGCCAGCTCACCAAATCCACAGGGGAGCACCGGGGAGCTGTTTTTT
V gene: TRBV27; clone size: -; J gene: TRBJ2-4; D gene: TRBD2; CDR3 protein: CASRNSVGGAKNIQYF; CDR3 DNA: TGTGCCAGCAGGAACTCAGTGGGGGGGGCCAAAAACATTCAGTACTTC
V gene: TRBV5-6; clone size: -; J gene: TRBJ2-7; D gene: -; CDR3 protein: CASSLQGIHEQYF; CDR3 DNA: TGTGCCAGCAGCTTACAGGGTATCCACGAGCAGTACTTC
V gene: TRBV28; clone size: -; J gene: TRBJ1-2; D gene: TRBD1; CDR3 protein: CASSLGTGYGYTF; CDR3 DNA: TGTGCCAGCAGTTTAGGGACAGGCTATGGCTACACCTTC
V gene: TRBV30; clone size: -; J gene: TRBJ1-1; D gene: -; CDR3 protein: CAWKSGVTEAFF; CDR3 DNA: TGTGCCTGGAAGTCGGGGGTGACTGAAGCTTTCTTT
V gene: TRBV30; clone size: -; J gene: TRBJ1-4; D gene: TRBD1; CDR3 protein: CACKTGTGTEKLFF; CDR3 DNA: TGTGCCTGCAAAACCGGGACAGGGACAGAAAAACTGTTTTTT
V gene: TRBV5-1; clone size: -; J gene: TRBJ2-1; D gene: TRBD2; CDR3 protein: CASSLSGENYNEQFF; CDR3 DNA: TGCGCCAGCAGCCTTAGCGGGGAAAACTACAATGAGCAGTTCTTC
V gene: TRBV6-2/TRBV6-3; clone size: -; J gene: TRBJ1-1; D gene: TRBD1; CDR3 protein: CASSDRTGGATEAFF; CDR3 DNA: TGTGCCAGCAGTGACAGGACAGGCGGAGCGACTGAAGCTTTCTTT
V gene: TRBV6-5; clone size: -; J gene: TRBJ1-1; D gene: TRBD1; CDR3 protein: CASSYTTGGTEAFF; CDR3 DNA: TGTGCCAGCAGTTATACGACAGGGGGCACTGAAGCTTTCTTT
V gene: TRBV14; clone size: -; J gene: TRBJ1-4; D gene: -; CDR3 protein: CASSFLGQGNEKLFF; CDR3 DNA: TGTGCCAGCAGCTTTTTGGGGCAGGGAAATGAAAAACTGTTTTTT
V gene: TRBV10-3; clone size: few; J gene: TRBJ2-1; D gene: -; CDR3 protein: CAISEGRELDEQFF; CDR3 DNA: TGTGCCATCAGTGAGGGGCGGGAACTAGATGAGCAGTTCTTC
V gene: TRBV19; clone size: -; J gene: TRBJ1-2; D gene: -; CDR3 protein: CAVEGANYGYTF; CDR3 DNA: TGTGCCGTAGAAGGGGCTAACTATGGCTACACCTTC
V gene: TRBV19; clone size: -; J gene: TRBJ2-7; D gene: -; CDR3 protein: CASSILDLPSYEQYF; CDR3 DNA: TGTGCCAGTAGTATACTGGACTTACCATCCTACGAGCAGTACTTC
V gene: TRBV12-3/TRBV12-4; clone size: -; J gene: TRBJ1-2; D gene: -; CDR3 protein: CASSFGQDYGYTF; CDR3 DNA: TGTGCCAGCAGTTTCGGCCAGGACTATGGCTACACCTTC
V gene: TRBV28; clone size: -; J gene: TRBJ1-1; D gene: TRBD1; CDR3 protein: CASSLWGVGTGATEAFF; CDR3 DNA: TGTGCCAGCAGTTTATGGGGGGTCGGGACAGGGGCCACTGAAGCTTTCTTT
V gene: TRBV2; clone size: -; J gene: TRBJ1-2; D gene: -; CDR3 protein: CASRAVPGHGYTF; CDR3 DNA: TGTGCCAGCAGAGCGGTCCCAGGCCATGGCTACACCTTC
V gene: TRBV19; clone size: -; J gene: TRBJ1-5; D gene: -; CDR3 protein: CASSMVAGVNQPQHF; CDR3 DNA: TGTGCCAGTAGTATGGTTGCAGGGGTCAATCAGCCCCAGCATTTT
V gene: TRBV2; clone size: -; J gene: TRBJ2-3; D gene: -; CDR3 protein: CASIWDKGDTQYF; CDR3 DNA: TGTGCCAGCATTTGGGACAAAGGAGATACGCAGTATTTT
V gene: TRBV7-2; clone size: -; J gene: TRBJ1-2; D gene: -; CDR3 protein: CASSLLDGGNYGYTF; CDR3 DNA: TGTGCCAGCAGCTTATTAGACGGAGGTAACTATGGCTACACCTTC
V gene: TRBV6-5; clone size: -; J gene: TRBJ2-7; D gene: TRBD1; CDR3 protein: CASSQTGTEQYF; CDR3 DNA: TGTGCCAGCAGCCAGACAGGGACCGAGCAGTACTTC
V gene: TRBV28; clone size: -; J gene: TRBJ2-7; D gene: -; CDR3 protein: CASSPPGAREQYF; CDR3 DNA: TGTGCCAGCAGTCCCCCAGGGGCGCGGGAGCAGTACTTC
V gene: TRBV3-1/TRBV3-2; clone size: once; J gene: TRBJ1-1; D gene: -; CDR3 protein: CASSPRLMGGTEAFF; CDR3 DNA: TGTGCCAGCAGCCCCAGGTTGATGGGAGGTACTGAAGCTTTCTTT
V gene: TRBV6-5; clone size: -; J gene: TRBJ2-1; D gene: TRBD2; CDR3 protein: CASSYSRLAGYEQFF; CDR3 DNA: TGTGCCAGCAGTTACTCGAGGCTAGCGGGGTATGAGCAGTTCTTC
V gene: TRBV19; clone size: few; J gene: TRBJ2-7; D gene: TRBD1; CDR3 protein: CASTIGQGSYEQYF; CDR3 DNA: TGTGCCAGTACTATCGGACAGGGGAGTTACGAGCAGTACTTC
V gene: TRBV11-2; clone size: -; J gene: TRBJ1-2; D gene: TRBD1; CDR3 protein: CASSFLFLRQGGGYTF; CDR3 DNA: TGTGCCAGCAGCTTTCTCTTCCTGAGACAGGGCGGTGGCTACACCTTC
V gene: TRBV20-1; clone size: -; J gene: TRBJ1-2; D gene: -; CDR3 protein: CSASPLRGGYTF; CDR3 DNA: TGCAGTGCTAGTCCCCTCAGGGGTGGCTACACCTTC
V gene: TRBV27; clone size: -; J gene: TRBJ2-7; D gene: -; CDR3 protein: CASSSGTGFKQYF; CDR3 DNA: TGTGCCAGCAGTTCCGGGACTGGCTTCAAGCAGTACTTC
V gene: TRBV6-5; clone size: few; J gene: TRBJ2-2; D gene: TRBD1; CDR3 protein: CASSTGDLGELFF; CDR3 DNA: TGTGCCAGCAGTACAGGGGATCTTGGGGAGCTGTTTTTT
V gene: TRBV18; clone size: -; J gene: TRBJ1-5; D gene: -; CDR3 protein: CASSRGQNNQPQHF; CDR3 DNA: TGTGCCAGCTCAAGAGGACAGAACAATCAGCCCCAGCATTTT
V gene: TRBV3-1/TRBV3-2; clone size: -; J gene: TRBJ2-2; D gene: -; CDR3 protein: CASSPRTGGGGELFF; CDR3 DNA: TGTGCCAGCAGCCCCCGGACCGGGGGAGGCGGGGAGCTGTTTTTT
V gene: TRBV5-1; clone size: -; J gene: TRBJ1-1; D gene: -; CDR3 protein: CASSLVGQRNTEAFF; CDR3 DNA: TGCGCCAGCAGCTTGGTAGGACAGAGAAACACTGAAGCTTTCTTT